These 22 T cell receptor beta chains came from one sample sequenced in a study of cytotoxic CD8 clonotypes in ibrutinib-treated CLL. Here immunoSEQ multiplex PCR was the method, and the copy in TCRdb shows in-frame clones only, minus some. Here the sample spans some 200,000 clones, around 75% being singletons. Specimen: PBMCs, collected after 12 months of ibrutinib treatment. The receptor set was obtained from a human donor with chronic lymphocytic leukemia.

This sequence joins TRBV18 and TRBJ2-5; TRBD1 or TRBD2 may be the D gene (5 bases each). Germline CDR1 reads KGHSH; CDR2 reads LQKENI. The ends were cut back, 6 bases at V and 2 bases at J, with 7 bases in the middle. CDR3 length: 12 residues. This CDR3 is CASSGEQETQYF. The CDR3, as DNA: TGTGCCAGCTCGGGGGAACAAGAGACCCAGTACTTC.

This clone was seen more than once but under ten times. This chain connects TRBV30 to TRBJ2-4; the D call may be TRBD1 or TRBD2 (5 bases each). This CDR3 is 13 amino acids long. Germline V lookup: CDR1 GTSNPN, CDR2 SVGIG (reference sequence). Trimming took 1 base from V and 5 from J, leaving 9 bases between them. CDR3 DNA sequence: TGTGCCTGGAGTGCCGGGGACCAAAACATTCAGTACTTC. It codes for CAWSAGDQNIQYF.

The rearrangement links TRBV5-1 to TRBJ2-7; 10 bases align to TRBD1. This CDR3 has 16 residues. The junction had 7 bases not matched to a gene; V was cut back by 0 bases and J by 4 bases. The germline gives CDR1 SGHRS, CDR2 YFSETQ. The CDR3 DNA reads as TGCGCCAGCAGCTTGGAGACGACAGGGGGCGGTTACGAGCAGTACTTC. Translating it yields CASSLETTGGGYEQYF.

The CDR3 sequence is CASSELRSSGELFF. The CDR3, as DNA: TGTGCCAGCAGCGAACTAAGGTCTTCCGGGGAGCTGTTTTTT. V and J are TRBV7-2 and TRBJ2-2; D unresolved. The CDR3 has 14 amino acids. Germline assignment: CDR1 SGHTA and CDR2 FQGNSA. Trimming took off 5 bases at V and 6 bases at J, with 13 bases between the two ends. The full variable domain, in which reference TRBV7-2 and TRBJ2-2 provide the parts outside the CDR3, is GAGVSQSPSNKVTEKGKDVELRCDPISGHTALYWYRQSLGQGLEFLIYFQGNSAPDKSGLPSDRFSAERTGGSVSTLTIQRTQQEDSAVYLCASSELRSSGELFFGEGSRLTVL.

The gene calls are TRBV19 and TRBJ2-3; D is unclear. This CDR3 region has 12 residues. CDR1 and CDR2 (germline): LNHDA, SQIVND (reference sequence). Between the trimmed V and J ends, which lost 8 bases and 4 bases, there was a span of 10 bases. CDR3 sequence: CASSRYADTQYF. The DNA of the CDR3 is TGTGCCAGTTCAAGGTACGCAGATACGCAGTATTTT.

The chain carries TRBV7-9 and TRBJ2-7; 7 bases align to TRBD1. Germline V gene sequence: CDR1 SEHNR, CDR2 FQNEAQ (reference sequence). With 4 bases clipped from V and 0 bases from J, the junction kept 9 bases outside the gene matches. The CDR3 consists of 16 residues. The CDR3 protein is CASSSWGQTASYEQYF. In DNA, the CDR3 is TGTGCCAGCAGCTCGTGGGGACAGACGGCCTCCTACGAGCAGTACTTC.

The CDR3 sequence is CAWSKRLAGVTGELFF. The CDR3 DNA reads as TGTGCCTGGAGTAAGAGACTAGCGGGGGTCACCGGGGAGCTGTTTTTT. V is TRBV30 and J is TRBJ2-2, with 12 nucleotides matching TRBD2. The germline gives CDR1 GTSNPN, CDR2 SVGIG (reference sequence). This CDR3 comprises 16 residues. With 2 bases clipped from V and 4 bases from J, the junction kept 5 bases outside the gene matches.

V gene TRBV6-4 combines with J gene TRBJ1-5; D gene uncertain. This CDR3 region has 14 residues. The germline V and J ends were trimmed by 2 bases and 9 bases, with 14 bases remaining between them. Germline V gene data show CDR1 as MRHNA and CDR2 as SNTAGT. The CDR3 reads CASSDEFPAGPQHF. CDR3 DNA: TGTGCCAGCAGTGACGAGTTCCCAGCGGGGCCCCAGCATTTT.

The J gene is TRBJ1-4, the V gene TRBV6-1; D may be TRBD1 (5 bases). The CDR3 is 14 residues long. The V and J ends lost 4 bases and 8 bases respectively, with 14 bases between them. From germline, CDR1 is MNHNS and CDR2 SASEGT. In nucleotides, the CDR3 is TGTGCCAGCAGTGTTGTACCTGGGGGGGAAAAACTGTTTTTT. Residues: CASSVVPGGEKLFF.

The rearrangement joins TRBV6-4 to TRBJ2-2; D may be TRBD2 (5 bases). The V end was cut by 4 bases, the J end by 1 base, with 10 bases between. The CDR3 extends over 15 amino acids. Germline CDR1 and CDR2: MRHNA and SNTAGT. The CDR3 sequence is CASSVSGLNTGELFF. The CDR3 coding sequence is TGTGCCAGCAGTGTGAGCGGCCTGAACACCGGGGAGCTGTTTTTT.

V usage is TRBV2 and J usage is TRBJ1-2, with TRBD1 as a possible D gene (5 bases). Germline CDR1 reads SNHLY; CDR2 reads FYNNEI. The CDR3 consists of 15 residues. V lost 4 bases and J 4 bases, leaving 16 bases between the germline ends. This chain's CDR3 is CASSGQPIFFYGYTF. In DNA form, the CDR3 reads TGTGCCAGCAGTGGACAGCCTATTTTCTTCTATGGCTACACCTTC.

The rearrangement uses TRBV19 and TRBJ1-2; D unresolved. CDR3 size: 14 residues. V was cut by 4 bases and J by 0 bases, with 9 bases left in between. Germline V gene sequence: CDR1 LNHDA, CDR2 SQIVND (reference sequence). CDR3 DNA sequence: TGTGCCAGTAGTAGTCCAAGAACTAACTATGGCTACACCTTC. It translates to CASSSPRTNYGYTF. The complete variable domain, with remaining parts taken from reference TRBV19 and TRBJ1-2, reads DGGITQSPKYLFRKEGQNVTLSCEQNLNHDAMYWYRQDPGQGLRLIYYSQIVNDFQKGDIAEGYSVSREKKESFPLTVTSAQKNPTAFYLCASSSPRTNYGYTFGSGTRLTVV.

This sequence joins TRBV9 and TRBJ1-1; D gene unclear. The CDR3 contains 12 residues. The V and J ends lost 4 bases and 1 base respectively, with 5 bases between them. CDR1 and CDR2 (germline): SGDLS, YYNGEE. The CDR3 DNA reads TGTGCCAGCAGCCGGAGGAACACTGAAGCTTTCTTT. This sequence encodes CASSRRNTEAFF. The variable domain in full, with the rest retrieved from reference TRBV9 and TRBJ1-1, is DSGVTQTPKHLITATGQRVTLRCSPRSGDLSVYWYQQSLDQGLQFLIQYYNGEERAKGNILERFSAQQFPDLHSELNLSSLELGDSALYFCASSRRNTEAFFGQGTRLTVV.

The V and J genes are TRBV6-1 and TRBJ2-5, with D uncertain. The CDR3 length is 10 residues. Germline CDR1 and CDR2: MNHNS and SASEGT. The V gene lost 3 bases and the J gene lost 7 bases, with 3 bases spanning the gap. CDR3 sequence (DNA): TGTGCCAGCAGTGATGTGACCCAGTACTTC. Translating it yields CASSDVTQYF.

V and J are TRBV25-1 and TRBJ1-4, with D unclear. Germline lookup yields CDR1 MGHDK and CDR2 SYGVNS. V lost 7 bases, J lost 10 bases, and 16 bases lay in between. The CDR3 length is 13 residues. The CDR3 region is CASTSTNMGKLFF. DNA for the CDR3: TGTGCCAGCACGAGCACAAATATGGGAAAACTGTTTTTT.

The V gene is TRBV6-5, the J gene TRBJ2-7; the D gene is possibly TRBD2 (7 bases). Trimming stripped 0 bases from V and 0 bases from J, with 12 bases between. Germline CDR1 reads MNHEY; CDR2 reads SVGAGI. This CDR3 spans 16 amino acids. The chain's CDR3 is CASSYSWGGASYEQYF. As DNA, the CDR3 is TGTGCCAGCAGTTACTCTTGGGGGGGGGCCTCCTACGAGCAGTACTTC.

The V call is TRBV14, the J call TRBJ2-7; a weak D match, TRBD1 (6 bases). V lost 8 bases and J 3 bases, leaving 20 bases between the germline ends. CDR1 SGHDN and CDR2 FVKESK come from the germline V gene. The length of the CDR3 is 15 residues. The CDR3 region is CASCDDRPKFYEQYF. For the CDR3, the DNA is TGTGCCAGCTGCGATGACAGGCCGAAATTCTACGAGCAGTACTTC. The variable domain in full, with the rest retrieved from reference TRBV14 and TRBJ2-7, is EAGVTQFPSHSVIEKGQTVTLRCDPISGHDNLYWYRRVMGKEIKFLLHFVKESKQDESGMPNNRFLAERTGGTYSTLKVQPAELEDSGVYFCASCDDRPKFYEQYFGPGTRLTVT.

This clone was observed a single time. This chain uses TRBV18 with TRBJ1-2, with no clear D. Germline V gene lookup returns CDR1 KGHSH and CDR2 LQKENI. The CDR3 has 15 amino acids. V was clipped by 5 bases and J by 6 bases, with 19 bases between them. The CDR3 sequence is CASSAGSVGYDGYTF. CDR3 nucleotide sequence: TGTGCCAGCTCAGCGGGAAGCGTGGGCTATGATGGCTACACCTTC.

The genes are TRBV5-1 and TRBJ2-2; D perhaps matches TRBD2 (6 bases). The germline V gene has CDR1 SGHRS and CDR2 YFSETQ. This CDR3 contains 15 residues. V dropped 1 base and J dropped 3 bases, with 10 bases sitting between them. Here the CDR3 DNA reads TGCGCCAGCAGCTTGAGGTTAGCGGACACCGGGGAGCTGTTTTTT. Its protein is CASSLRLADTGELFF.

In nucleotides, the CDR3 is TGTGCCAGCAGTTACTCCCAATCTAGCCGAACCGGGGAGCTGTTTTTT. This gives the protein CASSYSQSSRTGELFF. This chain uses TRBV6-6 with TRBJ2-2; tentatively, D is TRBD2 (5 bases). There are 16 residues in the CDR3. The V end lost 0 bases, the J end lost 5 bases, and 13 bases lay between the germline ends. The germline gives CDR1 MNHNY, CDR2 SVGAGI (reference sequence).

This clone was found many times. The J gene is TRBJ1-2, the V gene TRBV10-3; 9 bases are shared with TRBD1. Germline V gene sequence: CDR1 ENHRY, CDR2 SYGVKD. The CDR3 runs 12 residues. With V trimmed by 6 bases and J by 10 bases, 6 bases remained unmatched. Here the CDR3 reads CAIRGTGSYYTF. CDR3 nucleotides: TGTGCCATCAGGGGGACAGGGTCATACTACACCTTC.

V is TRBV9 and J is TRBJ2-3; D call uncertain. Trimming shortened V by 0 bases and J by 4 bases, and 6 bases separated the two germline ends. The CDR3 loop spans 13 amino acids. From germline, CDR1 is SGDLS and CDR2 YYNGEE. CDR3 sequence reads: CASSVGFPDTQYF. The DNA for the CDR3 is TGTGCCAGCAGCGTAGGGTTCCCAGATACGCAGTATTTT. The whole variable domain, remainder taken from reference TRBV9 and TRBJ2-3, is DSGVTQTPKHLITATGQRVTLRCSPRSGDLSVYWYQQSLDQGLQFLIQYYNGEERAKGNILERFSAQQFPDLHSELNLSSLELGDSALYFCASSVGFPDTQYFGPGTRLTVL.